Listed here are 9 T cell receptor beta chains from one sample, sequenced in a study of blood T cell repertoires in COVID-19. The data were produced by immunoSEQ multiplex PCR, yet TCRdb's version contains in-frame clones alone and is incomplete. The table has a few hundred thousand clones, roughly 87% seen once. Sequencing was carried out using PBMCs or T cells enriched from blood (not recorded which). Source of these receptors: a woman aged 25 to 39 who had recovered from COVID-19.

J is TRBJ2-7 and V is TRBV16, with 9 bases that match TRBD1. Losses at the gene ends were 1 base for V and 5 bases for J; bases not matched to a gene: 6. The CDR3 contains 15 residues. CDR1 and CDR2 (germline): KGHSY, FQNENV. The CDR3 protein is CASSQYMGQGDEQYF. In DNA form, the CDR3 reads TGTGCCAGCAGCCAATATATGGGACAGGGTGACGAGCAGTACTTC.

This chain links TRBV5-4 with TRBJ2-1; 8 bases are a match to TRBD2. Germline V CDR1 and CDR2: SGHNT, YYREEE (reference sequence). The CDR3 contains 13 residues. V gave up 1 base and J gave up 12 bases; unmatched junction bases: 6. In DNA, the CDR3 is TGTGCCAGCAGCTTGACGGGAGGGGACTGGCAGTTCTTC. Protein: CASSLTGGDWQFF.

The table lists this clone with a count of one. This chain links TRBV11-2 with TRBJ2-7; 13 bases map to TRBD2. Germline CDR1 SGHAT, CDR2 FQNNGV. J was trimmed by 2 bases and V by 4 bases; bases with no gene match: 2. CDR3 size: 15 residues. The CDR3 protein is CASSWTSGGTYEQYF. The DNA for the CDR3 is TGTGCCAGCAGCTGGACTAGCGGGGGAACCTACGAGCAGTACTTC.

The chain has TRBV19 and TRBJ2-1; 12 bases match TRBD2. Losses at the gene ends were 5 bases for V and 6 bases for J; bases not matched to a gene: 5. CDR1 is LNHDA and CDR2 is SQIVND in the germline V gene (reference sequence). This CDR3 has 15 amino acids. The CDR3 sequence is CASSSMTSGSNEQFF. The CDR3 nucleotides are TGTGCCAGTAGTTCGATGACTAGCGGGAGCAATGAGCAGTTCTTC.

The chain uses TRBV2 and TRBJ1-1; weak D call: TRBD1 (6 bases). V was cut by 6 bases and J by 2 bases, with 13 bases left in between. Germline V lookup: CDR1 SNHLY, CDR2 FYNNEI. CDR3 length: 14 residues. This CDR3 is CASRIEGTNTEAFF. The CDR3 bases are TGTGCCAGCAGAATAGAGGGGACAAACACTGAAGCTTTCTTT.

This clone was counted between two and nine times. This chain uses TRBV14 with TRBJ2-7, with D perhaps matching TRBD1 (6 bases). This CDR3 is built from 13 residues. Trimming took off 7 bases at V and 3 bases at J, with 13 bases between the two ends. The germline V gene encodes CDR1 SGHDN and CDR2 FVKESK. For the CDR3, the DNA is TGTGCCAGCAACAGGGACCTAGGCTACGAGCAGTACTTC. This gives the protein CASNRDLGYEQYF. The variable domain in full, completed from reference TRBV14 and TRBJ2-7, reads EAGVTQFPSHSVIEKGQTVTLRCDPISGHDNLYWYRRVMGKEIKFLLHFVKESKQDESGMPNNRFLAERTGGTYSTLKVQPAELEDSGVYFCASNRDLGYEQYFGPGTRLTVT.

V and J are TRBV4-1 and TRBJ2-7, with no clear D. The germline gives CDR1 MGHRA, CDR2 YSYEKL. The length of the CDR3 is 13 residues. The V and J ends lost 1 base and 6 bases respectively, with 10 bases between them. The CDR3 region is CASSQGDIPEQYF. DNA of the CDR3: TGCGCCAGCAGCCAAGGTGACATCCCCGAGCAGTACTTC.

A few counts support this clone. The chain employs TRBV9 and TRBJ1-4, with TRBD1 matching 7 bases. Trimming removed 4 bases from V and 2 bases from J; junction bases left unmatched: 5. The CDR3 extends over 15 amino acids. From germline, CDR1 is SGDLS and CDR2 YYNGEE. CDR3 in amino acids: CASSPTGDTNEKLFF. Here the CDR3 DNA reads TGTGCCAGCAGCCCTACAGGGGATACTAATGAAAAACTGTTTTTT.

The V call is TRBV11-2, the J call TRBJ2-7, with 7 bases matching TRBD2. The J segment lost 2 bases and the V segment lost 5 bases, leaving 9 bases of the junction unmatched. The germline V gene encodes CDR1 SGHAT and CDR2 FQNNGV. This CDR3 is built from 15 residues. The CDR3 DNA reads TGTGCCAGCAGCCCCTTGGGGGGGTTCCCCTACGAGCAGTACTTC. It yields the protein CASSPLGGFPYEQYF.